These 28 T cell receptor beta chains share one sample of origin, sequenced in a study of blood T cells in healthy people across ages. With a J-beta primer mix and a sample-barcoded 5' primer, a second PCR ran about 7 to 12 cycles. TCRdb re-called the 5' RACE reads with MiXCR, one entry per CDR3 protein. The repertoire holds some 1.6 million distinct CDR3 sequences, with around 36% as singletons. Material: blood. The receptors stem from a woman in her twenties or thirties in good health.

A few counts support this clonotype. The DNA of the CDR3 is TGTGCCAGCAGCCTAACAGGGGACCCTGCTGGGGAGCAGTACTTC. The encoded protein is CASSLTGDPAGEQYF. The chain links TRBV9 to TRBJ2-5; 7 positions agree with TRBD1. The J segment lost 11 bases and the V segment lost 4 bases, leaving 17 bases of the junction unmatched. Germline V gene lookup returns CDR1 SGDLS and CDR2 YYNGEE. The CDR3 contains 15 residues. The full variable domain, rest sourced from reference TRBV9 and TRBJ2-5, is DSGVTQTPKHLITATGQRVTLRCSPRSGDLSVYWYQQSLDQGLQFLIQYYNGEERAKGNILERFSAQQFPDLHSELNLSSLELGDSALYFCASSLTGDPAGEQYFGPGTRLLVL.

This clonotype showed up just a few times. The CDR3 loop is CASSFPHVYEQFF. The CDR3 region has the DNA TGTGCCAGCAGCTTTCCCCACGTATACGAGCAGTTCTTC. The gene calls are TRBV11-2 and TRBJ2-1; D remains ambiguous. Trimming stripped 3 bases from V and 10 bases from J, with 13 bases between. CDR3 length: 13 residues. The V gene's germline CDR1 is SGHAT and CDR2 FQNNGV.

The J gene is TRBJ2-7, the V gene TRBV27; 10 positions match TRBD1. The germline CDR1 and CDR2 sequences are MNHEY and SMNVEV (reference sequence). The CDR3 spans 16 residues. J gave up 6 bases and V 6 bases, and 14 bases lay outside the gene matches. The CDR3 DNA reads as TGTGCCAGCAGCCTTTCCCGGGACAGGGGATTAGGCGAGCAGTACTTC. As protein: CASSLSRDRGLGEQYF.

V and J are TRBV4-1 and TRBJ2-1; D unclear. The germline CDR1 and CDR2 sequences are MGHRA and YSYEKL. Deletions cut 5 bases from V and 1 base from J, with 12 bases between. The CDR3 contains 15 residues. CDR3 residues: CASSTAAPSYNEQFF. DNA of the CDR3: TGCGCCAGCAGCACGGCGGCGCCGTCCTACAATGAGCAGTTCTTC.

This clonotype was counted only a few times. The rearrangement uses TRBV2 and TRBJ2-1, with 10 bases fitting TRBD1. Germline V gene sequence: CDR1 SNHLY, CDR2 FYNNEI. V gave up 6 bases and J gave up 6 bases; unmatched junction bases: 8. CDR3 length: 15 amino acids. Written as DNA, the CDR3 is TGTGCCAGCAGGGACAGGGGGGCTCCGGGCAATGAGCAGTTCTTC. Protein: CASRDRGAPGNEQFF.

This clonotype was seen more than once but under ten times. This chain uses TRBV5-1 with TRBJ2-7; a possible D gene is TRBD1 (7 bases). This CDR3 has 14 amino acids. The germline gives CDR1 SGHRS, CDR2 YFSETQ. V was trimmed by 3 bases and J by 7 bases, leaving 17 bases between them. Here the CDR3 reads CASSYGQVREEQYF. CDR3 sequence (DNA): TGCGCCAGCAGCTATGGACAGGTCCGGGAGGAGCAGTACTTC. The whole variable domain, filled in from reference TRBV5-1 and TRBJ2-7, reads KAGVTQTPRYLIKTRGQQVTLSCSPISGHRSVSWYQQTPGQGLQFLFEYFSETQRNKGNFPGRFSGRQFSNSRSEMNVSTLELGDSALYLCASSYGQVREEQYFGPGTRLTVT.

This clonotype was seen more than once but under ten times. The chain recombines TRBV20-1 with TRBJ2-7, with 9 positions matching TRBD2. Trimming at V came to 6 bases and at J to 3 bases, leaving 6 bases not matched to a gene. The length of the CDR3 is 13 residues. Germline V gene sequence: CDR1 DFQATT, CDR2 SNEGSKA (reference sequence). Here the CDR3 reads CSANLAGSYEQYF. CDR3 sequence (DNA): TGCAGTGCGAATCTAGCGGGGAGCTACGAGCAGTACTTC.

This clonotype was seen a few times. The CDR3 nucleotides are TGCGCCAGCAGCTCATCCGAAGCGGGAGGGCTAGACACCGGGGAGCTGTTTTTT. It translates to CASSSSEAGGLDTGELFF. This chain joins TRBV5-1 and TRBJ2-2, with 10 bases that match TRBD2. With 3 bases clipped from V and 3 bases from J, the junction kept 11 bases outside the gene matches. CDR1 and CDR2 from the germline V gene are SGHRS and YFSETQ. The CDR3 consists of 18 residues.

This clonotype was detected ten times or more. V and J are TRBV4-1 and TRBJ2-3, with a possible D match to TRBD1 (5 bases). Germline V lookup: CDR1 MGHRA, CDR2 YSYEKL. With 1 base removed from V and 3 bases from J, the gap between germline ends came to 11 bases. The CDR3 is 15 residues long. CDR3 sequence: CASSQGAAGTDTQYF. The CDR3 DNA sequence: TGCGCCAGCAGCCAAGGGGCGGCAGGGACAGATACGCAGTATTTT.

The chain joins TRBV11-1 to TRBJ1-6; no firm D call. From germline, CDR1 is SGHAT and CDR2 FQDESV (reference sequence). The CDR3 contains 14 residues. V shed 1 base and J shed 9 bases, with 10 bases lying between them. The CDR3 protein is CASSLVLESSPLHF. The CDR3 region has the DNA TGTGCCAGCAGCTTAGTCCTTGAGAGTTCACCCCTCCACTTT.

The chain links TRBV27 to TRBJ2-7, with a tentative D call TRBD1 (6 bases). The ends were cut back, 6 bases at V and 0 bases at J, with 18 bases in the middle. Germline assignment: CDR1 MNHEY and CDR2 SMNVEV (reference sequence). CDR3 length: 16 amino acids. CDR3 coding DNA: TGTGCCAGCAGCCCTCGTGCCGACAGGAGCTCCTACGAGCAGTACTTC. Its translation is CASSPRADRSSYEQYF.

This rearrangement joins TRBV30 to TRBJ2-1; possibly TRBD2 for D (6 bases). The CDR3 consists of 11 residues. CDR1 and CDR2 from the germline V gene are GTSNPN and SVGIG (reference sequence). V shed 1 base and J shed 12 bases, with 10 bases lying between them. CDR3: CAWSGLGGQFF. Here the CDR3 DNA reads TGTGCCTGGAGTGGATTGGGGGGGCAGTTCTTC.

The chain combines TRBV7-8 with TRBJ2-7, with no clear D. The CDR3 runs 12 residues. Trimming removed 2 bases at V and 10 bases at J, with 12 bases between. Per the germline V gene, CDR1 is SGHVS and CDR2 is FQNEAQ. The CDR3 is CASSLRREAQYF. For the CDR3, the DNA is TGTGCCAGCAGCTTACGGAGAGAGGCCCAGTACTTC.

This clonotype has only one observation. A junction boundary mismatches the germline segment, possibly from a read error. The V and J genes are TRBV7-9 and TRBJ1-3; perhaps TRBD1 as D (5 bases). Germline V gene sequence: CDR1 SEHNR, CDR2 FQNEAQ (reference sequence). This CDR3 spans 12 amino acids. DNA of the CDR3: TGCCTGACAAGGGGATCTGGAAACACCATATATTTT. This encodes CLTRGSGNTIYF.

In regard to this clonotype: The junction departs from germline at one end; a sequencing error may be responsible. This chain uses TRBV7-9 with TRBJ2-7; D is unresolved. This CDR3 is built from 13 residues. Per germline, CDR1 SEHNR and CDR2 FQNEAQ (reference sequence). The CDR3 region is CTSSLLPSYEQYF. CDR3 nucleotide sequence: TGTACCAGCAGCTTACTTCCTTCCTACGAGCAGTACTTC.

Turning to this clonotype: This clone may be a read error of a much larger clone one base away. The chain combines TRBV4-1 with TRBJ2-7, with 9 positions matching TRBD1. This CDR3 region has 16 residues. Germline CDR1 MGHRA, CDR2 YSYEKL. The V and J ends lost 2 bases and 2 bases, in that order; junction bases with no gene match: 7. This CDR3 reads CASSQRTTGGAYEQYF. For the CDR3, the DNA is TGCGCCAGCAGCCAAAGGACCACAGGGGGCGCCTACGAGCAGTACTTC.

This chain connects TRBV10-2 to TRBJ2-3; D is unresolved. This CDR3 comprises 14 residues. V was cut by 0 bases and J by 8 bases, with 12 bases left in between. Looked up from germline, CDR1 is WSHSY and CDR2 is SAAADI. The CDR3 loop reads CASSESTLGSTQYF. CDR3 bases: TGCGCCAGCAGTGAGTCGACGCTTGGTAGTACGCAGTATTTT.

The chain combines TRBV2 with TRBJ2-7; either TRBD1 or TRBD2 may fit D (5 bases each). Between the trimmed V and J ends, which lost 3 bases and 3 bases, there was a span of 9 bases. From germline, CDR1 is SNHLY and CDR2 FYNNEI. This CDR3 is 13 amino acids long. The CDR3 loop is CASSDVGGYEQYF. The CDR3 region has the DNA TGTGCCAGCAGTGATGTTGGGGGCTACGAGCAGTACTTC.

In this sample, this clonotype turned up a few times. CDR3 sequence reads: CASSVGPTIPQYF. CDR3 coding DNA: TGTGCCAGCAGTGTTGGTCCTACGATACCCCAGTACTTC. This chain connects TRBV2 to TRBJ2-5, with D unresolved. CDR1 is SNHLY, CDR2 FYNNEI, per germline. The ends were cut back, 4 bases at V and 9 bases at J, with 15 bases in the middle. The length of the CDR3 is 13 residues.

The sample holds many counts of this clonotype. The chain links TRBV25-1 to TRBJ2-5; TRBD1 aligns across 7 bases. Germline assignment: CDR1 MGHDK and CDR2 SYGVNS. The V segment lost 2 bases and the J segment 0 bases; nucleotides outside the gene matches: 0. The CDR3 runs 14 residues. The chain's CDR3 is CASSERGHQETQYF. In nucleotides, the CDR3 is TGTGCCAGCAGTGAAAGGGGGCACCAAGAGACCCAGTACTTC.

This clonotype has a count of ten or more. The rearrangement links TRBV4-1 to TRBJ1-2; 9 bases agree with TRBD1. The CDR3 has 14 residues. Unmatched junction bases numbered 4, after V lost 2 bases and J lost 6 bases. Germline CDR1 is MGHRA and CDR2 is YSYEKL. CDR3 in amino acids: CASSQLWDRDGYTF. The CDR3 nucleotides read TGCGCCAGCAGCCAATTATGGGACAGGGATGGCTACACCTTC.

This clonotype was detected only a few times. This chain links TRBV3-1 with TRBJ1-5, with D possibly matching TRBD1 (6 bases). V was cut by 0 bases and J by 2 bases, with 17 bases left in between. Germline V gene data show CDR1 as LGHDT and CDR2 as YNNKEL (reference sequence). The CDR3 sequence is 18 residues long. The CDR3 coding sequence is TGTGCCAGCAGCCAAGATCTCTCCGGGGGCGCCGGCAATCAGCCCCAGCATTTT. Its protein product is CASSQDLSGGAGNQPQHF.

The sample holds a few counts of this clonotype. The CDR3, as DNA: TGCAGTGTTAGCAGGAGTGAGGAGACCCAGTACTTC. Translated: CSVSRSEETQYF. The chain uses TRBV20-1 and TRBJ2-5; D not resolved. The CDR3 consists of 12 residues. V was cut by 7 bases and J by 5 bases, with 14 bases left in between. CDR1 is DFQATT and CDR2 is SNEGSKA in the germline V gene (reference sequence).

This clonotype showed up many times. This chain uses TRBV4-1 with TRBJ1-2; D is unresolved. Germline V gene lookup returns CDR1 MGHRA and CDR2 YSYEKL. The CDR3 is 16 residues long. Trimming removed 0 bases at V and 7 bases at J, with 18 bases between. Here the CDR3 DNA reads TGCGCCAGCAGCCAAGATATGAATTCGGCATATGGTGGCTACACCTTC. Amino acid sequence: CASSQDMNSAYGGYTF.

The chain employs TRBV7-6 and TRBJ2-1, with D tentatively TRBD2 (5 bases). V gave up 5 bases and J gave up 4 bases, with 9 bases separating them. The V gene's germline CDR1 is SGHVS and CDR2 FNYEAQ. CDR3 length: 13 residues. The CDR3 region is CASSHGLYNEQFF. CDR3 DNA: TGTGCCAGCAGCCATGGACTGTACAATGAGCAGTTCTTC. Complete variable domain (other parts from reference TRBV7-6 and TRBJ2-1): GAGVSQSPRYKVTKRGQDVALRCDPISGHVSLYWYRQALGQGPEFLTYFNYEAQQDKSGLPNDRFSAERPEGSISTLTIQRTEQRDSAMYRCASSHGLYNEQFFGPGTRLTVL.

On this clonotype: One end of the junction is discordant with germline, which a read error may explain. This chain joins TRBV7-9 and TRBJ2-2; a weak D match, TRBD2 (5 bases). CDR3 length: 13 amino acids. Germline-derived CDR1 and CDR2 are SEHNR and FQNEAQ (reference sequence). CDR3 bases: TGTGCCAGCAGCTTGACTGCGTCCGGGAAGCTGTTTTTT. Its translation: CASSLTASGKLFF.

This clonotype was seen at least ten times. The chain combines TRBV29-1 with TRBJ2-1; 11 bases are a match to TRBD1. CDR1 is SQVTM, CDR2 ANQGSEA, per germline. There are 13 residues in the CDR3. The CDR3 region has the DNA TGCTTTCTAGGGGACAGGGGGTTCAATGAGCAGTTCTTC. Protein sequence: CFLGDRGFNEQFF.

This clonotype was seen repeatedly, ten times or more. V usage is TRBV9 and J usage is TRBJ2-3; tentatively, D is TRBD2 (6 bases). This CDR3 has 16 residues. Trimming pared 0 bases from V and 11 bases from J, leaving 22 bases between. The germline gives CDR1 SGDLS, CDR2 YYNGEE. CDR3 DNA sequence: TGTGCCAGCAGCGTAGCACGGGACTCCGCGAGGGAGGAGCAGTATTTT. It yields the protein CASSVARDSAREEQYF.